These T cell receptor beta chains were read from a single sample in a study of shared clonotypes between healthy human individuals. Profiling relied on immunoSEQ multiplex PCR, and the TCRdb table lists in-frame clones only, not all of them. In the table there are about 2.3 million clones, over 85% of which are singletons. The source material was naive CD4+ T cells from PBMCs. These receptor sequences come from a man aged 18 to 30 in good health. Some clones in this sample may be carry-over from other donors' samples. The CDR3 runs from the conserved cysteine through the conserved F or W. The D gene is left open where the match is weak. Rows may omit the clone size; those that give it use once, few, many or a size class.

j_call: TRBJ2-6
clone_size: once
v_call: TRBV13
d_call: TRBD1
cdr3_nt: TGTGCCAGCAGCCCCGGGACAGGGCGATCTGGGGCCAACGTCCTGACTTTC
cdr3_aa: CASSPGTGRSGANVLTF

j_call: TRBJ2-7
clone_size: NA
v_call: TRBV5-1
d_call: NA
cdr3_nt: TGCGCCAGCAGCTTTCAGGCCGCCGGTACAGTCTACGAGCAGTACTTC
cdr3_aa: CASSFQAAGTVYEQYF

j_call: TRBJ2-3
clone_size: NA
v_call: TRBV5-1
d_call: TRBD1
cdr3_nt: TGCGCCAGCAAAAGAGCTCAGGGGGTGGCAGATACGCAGTATTTT
cdr3_aa: CASKRAQGVADTQYF

j_call: TRBJ2-2
clone_size: NA
v_call: TRBV10-1
d_call: TRBD1
cdr3_nt: TGCGCCAGCAGCTTACAGGGGTTCACCGGGGAGCTGTTTTTT
cdr3_aa: CASSLQGFTGELFF

j_call: TRBJ2-7
clone_size: NA
v_call: TRBV7-3
d_call: TRBD1
cdr3_nt: TGTGCCAGCAGCTTAGGCGGACAGGGGGGTAGCTACGAGCAGTACTTC
cdr3_aa: CASSLGGQGGSYEQYF

j_call: TRBJ2-2
clone_size: NA
v_call: TRBV7-2
d_call: TRBD2
cdr3_nt: TGTGCCAGCAGCGTGGGACTAGCGGTTACCGGGGAGCTGTTTTTT
cdr3_aa: CASSVGLAVTGELFF

j_call: TRBJ1-4
clone_size: NA
v_call: TRBV5-1
d_call: NA
cdr3_nt: TGCGCCAGCAGCTTGATAGGGACACAAGAAAAACTGTTTTTT
cdr3_aa: CASSLIGTQEKLFF

j_call: TRBJ2-5
clone_size: NA
v_call: TRBV28
d_call: TRBD2
cdr3_nt: TGTGCCAGCAGTTTACCGACTAGCGGTGGGGAGACCCAGTACTTC
cdr3_aa: CASSLPTSGGETQYF

j_call: TRBJ2-2
clone_size: NA
v_call: TRBV9
d_call: NA
cdr3_nt: TGTGCCAGCGGAGGGGCGGACTTTGCCGGGGAGCTGTTTTTT
cdr3_aa: CASGGADFAGELFF

j_call: TRBJ1-1
clone_size: once
v_call: TRBV5-1
d_call: NA
cdr3_nt: TGCGCCAGCAGCCTTACAGGTCCCACTGAAGCTTTCTTT
cdr3_aa: CASSLTGPTEAFF

j_call: TRBJ2-7
clone_size: NA
v_call: TRBV5-4
d_call: TRBD2
cdr3_nt: TGTGCCAGCAGCTACGGACTAGCGGGCTACGAGCAGTACTTC
cdr3_aa: CASSYGLAGYEQYF

j_call: TRBJ2-2
clone_size: NA
v_call: TRBV11-2
d_call: NA
cdr3_nt: TGTGCCAGCAGCCCCCTTAGCGGGAACACCGGGGAGCTGTTTTTT
cdr3_aa: CASSPLSGNTGELFF

j_call: TRBJ1-3
clone_size: NA
v_call: TRBV28
d_call: NA
cdr3_nt: TGTGCCAGCACTAGAGGACAGCATGGAAACACCATATATTTT
cdr3_aa: CASTRGQHGNTIYF

j_call: TRBJ2-7
clone_size: NA
v_call: TRBV29-1
d_call: TRBD2
cdr3_nt: TGCAGCGTCGATCAACTAGCGGGAGGGCCTCACGAGCAGTACTTC
cdr3_aa: CSVDQLAGGPHEQYF

j_call: TRBJ1-3
clone_size: NA
v_call: TRBV28
d_call: TRBD1
cdr3_nt: TGTGCCAGCAGTTTAAGGGACGGGACAGGGTCTGGAAACACCATATATTTT
cdr3_aa: CASSLRDGTGSGNTIYF

j_call: TRBJ2-2
clone_size: NA
v_call: TRBV2
d_call: TRBD1
cdr3_nt: TGTGCCAGCACACAGGGGCCGACCGGGGAGCTGTTTTTT
cdr3_aa: CASTQGPTGELFF

j_call: TRBJ1-5
clone_size: once
v_call: TRBV6-1
d_call: NA
cdr3_nt: TGTGCCAGCAGTGTGCAGGGAGTGCGTCAGCCCCAGCATTTT
cdr3_aa: CASSVQGVRQPQHF